This TCR beta chain emerged from a study of T cell responses to AZD1222 COVID-19 vaccine. The table came from immunoSEQ multiplex PCR; TCRdb's copy has only in-frame clones and leaves some out. The table has more than 250,000 clones, approximately 93% seen once. This CDR3 has 14 amino acids. Germline V CDR1 and CDR2: LNHDA, SQIVND (reference sequence). Trimming removed 2 bases from V and 3 bases from J, with 8 bases in between. The source material was peripheral blood, sampled on day 0 of AZD1222 vaccination. The chain links TRBV19 to TRBJ2-1; D possibly corresponds to TRBD1 (5 bases). The TCR comes from an adult in good health. This CDR3 reads CASSITGSYNEQFF. In DNA, the CDR3 is TGTGCCAGTAGTATAACAGGCAGCTACAATGAGCAGTTCTTC. The whole variable domain, remainder taken from reference TRBV19 and TRBJ2-1, is DGGITQSPKYLFRKEGQNVTLSCEQNLNHDAMYWYRQDPGQGLRLIYYSQIVNDFQKGDIAEGYSVSREKKESFPLTVTSAQKNPTAFYLCASSITGSYNEQFFGPGTRLTVL.